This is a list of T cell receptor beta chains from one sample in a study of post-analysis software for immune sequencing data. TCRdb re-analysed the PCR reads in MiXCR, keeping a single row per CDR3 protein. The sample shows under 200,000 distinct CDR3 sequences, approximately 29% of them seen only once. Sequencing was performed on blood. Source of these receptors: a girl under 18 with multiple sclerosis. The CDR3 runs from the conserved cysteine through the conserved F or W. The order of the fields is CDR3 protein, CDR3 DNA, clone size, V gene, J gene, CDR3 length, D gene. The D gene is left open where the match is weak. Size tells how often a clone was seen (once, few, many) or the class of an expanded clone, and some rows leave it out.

CASSRLAADYEQYF,TGTGCCAGCTCTAGACTAGCGGCTGACTACGAGCAGTACTTC,-,TRBV6-2/TRBV6-3,TRBJ2-7,14,TRBD2
CASSSLGAQGSNEQFF,TGCGCCAGCAGCTCCTTAGGGGCGCAGGGATCGAATGAGCAGTTCTTC,many,TRBV5-1,TRBJ2-1,16,-
CSALRVGDNEQYF,TGCAGCGCCTTGAGGGTAGGGGACAACGAGCAGTACTTC,many,TRBV29-1,TRBJ2-7,13,-
CASSLDRNSPLHF,TGTGCCAGCTCACTCGACAGGAATTCACCCCTCCACTTT,few,TRBV18,TRBJ1-6,13,-
CASTTPGGGEQYF,TGCGCCAGCACGACACCGGGAGGGGGCGAGCAGTACTTC,-,TRBV5-1,TRBJ2-7,13,TRBD2
CASSSGQGYTDTQYF,TGTGCCAGCAGTTCAGGACAGGGGTACACAGATACGCAGTATTTT,-,TRBV2,TRBJ2-3,15,TRBD1
CASSPVWSGDKNEQFF,TGTGCCAGCAGCCCCGTTTGGAGCGGAGATAAGAATGAGCAGTTCTTC,-,TRBV14,TRBJ2-1,16,-
CASSFTGTGAYEQYF,TGTGCCAGCAGCTTTACGGGGACCGGAGCCTACGAGCAGTACTTC,many,TRBV7-8,TRBJ2-7,15,-
CSARGGHTEAFF,TGCAGTGCTAGAGGCGGACACACTGAAGCTTTCTTT,-,TRBV20-1,TRBJ1-1,12,-
CASSLFSVDQETQYF,TGTGCCAGCAGCTTGTTTAGCGTCGACCAAGAGACCCAGTACTTC,many,TRBV5-5,TRBJ2-5,15,-
CSALRDSTYEQYF,TGCAGTGCCCTCCGGGACAGTACCTACGAGCAGTACTTC,-,TRBV20-1,TRBJ2-7,13,TRBD1
CASSHRQGGDTQYF,TGTGCCAGCAGCCACCGACAGGGGGGAGATACGCAGTATTTT,-,TRBV3-1,TRBJ2-3,14,TRBD1
CASSLFRRNSPLHF,TGTGCCAGCAGCCTCTTCCGGAGGAATTCACCCCTCCACTTT,-,TRBV11-2,TRBJ1-6,14,-
CATSRVMGEQFF,TGTGCCACCAGCAGAGTGATGGGTGAGCAGTTCTTC,-,TRBV15,TRBJ2-1,12,-
CSARGYNRGVREKLFF,TGCAGTGCTAGAGGGTATAACAGGGGAGTGCGTGAAAAACTGTTTTTT,-,TRBV20-1,TRBJ1-4,16,TRBD1
CSAREPGLARGTQYF,TGCAGTGCTAGAGAACCGGGACTAGCGAGAGGGACCCAGTACTTC,-,TRBV20-1,TRBJ2-5,15,TRBD2
CASARDRGLDEQYF,TGTGCTAGTGCCCGAGACAGGGGGCTCGACGAGCAGTACTTC,many,TRBV12-5,TRBJ2-7,14,TRBD1
CSVAGARQETQYF,TGCAGCGTCGCCGGGGCCCGTCAAGAGACCCAGTACTTC,many,TRBV29-1,TRBJ2-5,13,-
CASSLKTSGGANNEQFF,TGTGCCAGCAGCCTGAAGACTAGCGGGGGGGCAAACAATGAGCAGTTCTTC,-,TRBV7-3,TRBJ2-1,17,TRBD2
CSASPTSGKSDTQYF,TGCAGTGCTAGCCCGACTAGCGGGAAGTCAGATACGCAGTATTTT,many,TRBV20-1,TRBJ2-3,15,TRBD2
CASSPDRVGQFF,TGCGCCAGCAGCCCGGACAGGGTAGGGCAGTTCTTC,once,TRBV5-1,TRBJ2-1,12,TRBD1
CAGSRAENTEAFF,TGTGCCGGCTCCCGGGCAGAGAACACTGAAGCTTTCTTT,-,TRBV18,TRBJ1-1,13,-
CASSRWQGGGSSSYNEQFF,TGTGCCAGCAGTAGATGGCAGGGTGGGGGCTCGAGCTCCTACAATGAGCAGTTCTTC,many,TRBV6-1,TRBJ2-1,19,-
CASSLGQYNTEAFF,TGTGCCAGCAGTCTGGGACAGTATAACACTGAAGCTTTCTTT,few,TRBV7-9,TRBJ1-1,14,TRBD1
CAIKSVGNYGYTF,TGTGCCATCAAGTCGGTGGGCAACTATGGCTACACCTTC,many,TRBV10-3,TRBJ1-2,13,-
CASSLAQLAGGPSSYNEQFF,TGCGCCAGCAGCTTGGCCCAGCTAGCGGGGGGGCCGAGCTCCTACAATGAGCAGTTCTTC,-,TRBV5-1,TRBJ2-1,20,TRBD2
CSASRTQTGFNEQFF,TGCAGTGCTTCCCGGACCCAAACCGGGTTCAATGAGCAGTTCTTC,few,TRBV20-1,TRBJ2-1,15,-
CASRDRGTTEAFF,TGTGCCAGCAGGGACAGGGGGACCACTGAAGCTTTCTTT,-,TRBV3-1,TRBJ1-1,13,TRBD1
CSVQGFGYTF,TGCAGCGTTCAGGGCTTCGGCTACACCTTC,many,TRBV29-1,TRBJ1-2,10,-
CASSPVQGGRRGYTF,TGCGCCAGCAGCCCCGTACAGGGAGGGAGGCGAGGCTACACCTTC,few,TRBV5-1,TRBJ1-2,15,-
CASSSGTVNSPLHF,TGCGCCAGCAGCTCCGGGACAGTTAATTCACCCCTCCACTTT,-,TRBV5-1,TRBJ1-6,14,TRBD1
CSGGTGERFF,TGCAGCGGGGGCACCGGGGAGCGGTTTTTT,few,TRBV29-1,TRBJ2-2,10,-